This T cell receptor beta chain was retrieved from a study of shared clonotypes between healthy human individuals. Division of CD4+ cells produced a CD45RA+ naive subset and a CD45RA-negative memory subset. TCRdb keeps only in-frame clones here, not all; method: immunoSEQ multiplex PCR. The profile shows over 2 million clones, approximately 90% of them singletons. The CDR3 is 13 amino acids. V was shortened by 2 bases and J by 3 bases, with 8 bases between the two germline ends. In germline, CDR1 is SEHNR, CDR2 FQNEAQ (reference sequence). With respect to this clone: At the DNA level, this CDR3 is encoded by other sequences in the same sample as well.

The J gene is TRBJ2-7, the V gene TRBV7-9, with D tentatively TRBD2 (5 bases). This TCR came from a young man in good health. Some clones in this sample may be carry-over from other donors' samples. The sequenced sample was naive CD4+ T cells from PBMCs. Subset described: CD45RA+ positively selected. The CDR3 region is CASSLSGSYEQYF. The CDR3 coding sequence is TGTGCCAGCAGCTTATCGGGGAGCTACGAGCAGTACTTC.